A selection of T cell receptor beta chains follows, all from one sample in a study of blood T cell repertoires in COVID-19. TCRdb's copy holds only in-frame clones and misses some; the assay was immunoSEQ multiplex PCR. This sample carries about 440,000 clones, about 91% of them seen once, and the ten largest clones take over 9.5%. Input material: peripheral blood. The receptors stem from a woman between 45 and 60 years old with COVID-19, enrolled during active disease. Both conserved end residues are part of each CDR3. A D gene is named only where the DNA matches it firmly. Size is stated for part of the rows, as once, few or many counts, or as a class when the clone is expanded.

TRBJ1-2,14,TRBD1,TRBV2,NA,CASSVQGGLGGYTF,TGTGCCAGCAGTGTACAGGGGGGCCTGGGTGGCTACACCTTC
TRBJ2-3,13,NA,TRBV6-4,NA,CASSLESGDTQYF,TGTGCCAGCAGCCTCGAATCGGGGGATACGCAGTATTTT
TRBJ1-2,13,TRBD1,TRBV29-1,NA,CSVGGQGMYGYTF,TGCAGCGTTGGTGGACAGGGGATGTATGGCTACACCTTC
TRBJ1-2,13,NA,TRBV5-1,NA,CASSLGVSYGYTF,TGCGCCAGCAGCCTAGGGGTATCGTATGGCTACACCTTC
TRBJ2-5,12,NA,TRBV7-7,NA,CAVARDQETQYF,TGTGCCGTTGCGAGGGACCAAGAGACCCAGTACTTC
TRBJ1-1,14,TRBD1,TRBV7-9,NA,CASSGQGGATEAFF,TGTGCCAGCAGCGGACAGGGGGGGGCCACTGAAGCTTTCTTT
TRBJ1-1,14,NA,TRBV3-1/TRBV3-2,NA,CASSPLQGSTEAFF,TGTGCCAGCAGCCCCCTACAGGGAAGCACTGAAGCTTTCTTT
TRBJ1-2,16,TRBD1,TRBV2,NA,CASSAPERQGIYGYTF,TGTGCCAGCAGTGCACCAGAGAGACAGGGGATCTATGGCTACACCTTC
TRBJ2-1,11,NA,TRBV29-1,NA,CSSGEWNEQFF,TGCAGCTCCGGGGAATGGAATGAGCAGTTCTTC
TRBJ1-6,13,NA,TRBV19,NA,CASSIGGSSPLHF,TGTGCCAGTAGTATCGGGGGGTCTTCACCCCTCCACTTT
TRBJ1-6,17,NA,TRBV7-9,many,CASSYWGGDGYNSPLHF,TGTGCCAGCAGCTATTGGGGGGGGGACGGCTATAATTCACCCCTCCACTTT
TRBJ1-6,17,NA,TRBV21-1,NA,CASSTQGGGRLNSPLHF,TGTGCCAGCAGCACTCAAGGAGGCGGACGGCTAAATTCACCCCTCCACTTT
TRBJ2-5,15,TRBD1,TRBV15,NA,CATSYRTGLRETQYF,TGTGCCACCAGCTATAGGACAGGGCTTCGGGAGACCCAGTACTTC
TRBJ1-4,14,NA,TRBV28,NA,CASSLGGANEKLFF,TGTGCCAGCAGCCTGGGGGGGGCGAATGAAAAACTGTTTTTT
TRBJ2-7,15,NA,TRBV6-2/TRBV6-3,NA,CASSWLGQKHYEQYF,TGTGCCAGCAGCTGGCTCGGACAGAAGCACTACGAGCAGTACTTC
TRBJ1-1,11,NA,TRBV2,NA,CASRRDSETFF,TGTGCCAGCAGGCGGGACTCTGAAACTTTCTTT
TRBJ2-3,16,TRBD1,TRBV19,NA,CASTHPRTGTTDTQYF,TGTGCCAGTACCCATCCGAGGACAGGGACAACAGATACGCAGTATTTT
TRBJ2-1,17,NA,TRBV30,NA,CAWSPPGLASSYNEQFF,TGTGCCTGGAGCCCCCCCGGACTGGCGAGCTCCTACAATGAGCAGTTCTTC
TRBJ1-4,14,TRBD1,TRBV9,NA,CASSVGGGREKLFF,TGTGCCAGCAGCGTAGGAGGGGGCCGGGAAAAACTGTTTTTT
TRBJ2-3,13,NA,TRBV25-1,NA,CASSGTGTDTQYF,TGTGCCAGCAGTGGAACGGGGACAGATACGCAGTATTTT